This entry lists 8 T cell receptor beta chains sequenced from one sample in a study of blood T cells in healthy people across ages. With a J-beta primer mix and a sample-barcoded 5' primer, a second PCR ran about 6 to 11 cycles. TCRdb re-called the 5' RACE reads with MiXCR, one entry per CDR3 protein. The top ten hold approximately 15% of the sample, which has 650,000 to 700,000 distinct CDR3 sequences, 52% seen once. The source material was blood. Receptor source: a woman older than 75 in good health.

The J gene is TRBJ1-4, the V gene TRBV7-8; the D gene is possibly TRBD1 (6 bases). The germline V gene encodes CDR1 SGHVS and CDR2 FQNEAQ. The V end lost 8 bases, the J end lost 5 bases, and 21 bases lay between the germline ends. This CDR3 comprises 16 residues. CDR3 sequence (DNA): TGTGCCAGCTTCCCACAAGGGGGGCTAACCAATGAAAAACTGTTTTTT. It codes for CASFPQGGLTNEKLFF.

This sequence joins TRBV7-2 and TRBJ1-2; D unresolved. The CDR3 loop spans 15 amino acids. Trimming removed 3 bases from V and 3 bases from J, with 14 bases in between. The germline V gene encodes CDR1 SGHTA and CDR2 FQGNSA. The CDR3 DNA follows: TGTGCCAGCAGCTTCAGTAGGGTTCTAGACTATGGCTACACCTTC. Translation gives CASSFSRVLDYGYTF.

The V call is TRBV5-1, the J call TRBJ1-1; a weak D match, TRBD1 (5 bases). Trimming pared 9 bases from V and 1 base from J, leaving 13 bases between. Germline lookup yields CDR1 SGHRS and CDR2 YFSETQ. This CDR3 region has 13 residues. CDR3 DNA: TGCGCCACTAGGCCAGGGCCGAACACTGAAGCTTTCTTT. It translates to CATRPGPNTEAFF.

The J gene is TRBJ2-1, the V gene TRBV21-1; the table assigns TRBD2, which was not confirmed against the DNA. TRBV21-1 is labeled a pseudogene. This CDR3 region has 17 residues. The CDR3 bases are TGTGCCAGCAGCAAACGAGCTAGCGGGAGGGCTTGCTATGAGCAGTTCTTC. Protein sequence: CASSKRASGRACYEQFF.

Many counts were recorded for this clonotype. The chain combines TRBV4-1 with TRBJ1-2, with D possibly being TRBD1 (5 bases). V lost 5 bases to trimming and J lost 4 bases, with 23 bases between them. From germline, CDR1 is MGHRA and CDR2 YSYEKL. The CDR3 has 17 amino acids. This chain's CDR3 is CASSSPGRTLGGYGYTF. CDR3 in DNA: TGCGCCAGCAGCTCTCCGGGACGGACCCTGGGTGGCTATGGCTACACCTTC.

The table lists this clonotype with a few counts. The CDR3 protein is CASSPLTGAERNEQFF. The CDR3 region has the DNA TGTGCCAGCAGCCCGTTGACAGGGGCAGAGAGGAATGAGCAGTTCTTC. V usage is TRBV4-2 and J usage is TRBJ2-1; 8 nucleotides agree with TRBD1. This CDR3 is built from 16 residues. Germline lookup yields CDR1 LGHNA and CDR2 YNFKEQ. V lost 4 bases and J lost 7; bases outside the gene matches: 12.

To note about this clonotype: At one end, the junction sequence differs from germline, possibly due to a read error. V usage is TRBV29-1 and J usage is TRBJ2-3; TRBD2 matches 13 bases. The germline gives CDR1 SQVTM, CDR2 ANQGSEA. The CDR3 covers 16 residues. The CDR3 region is CSVTSGGAGITDAQYF. CDR3 coding DNA: TGCAGCGTTACTAGCGGGGGGGCCGGAATAACAGATGCGCAGTATTTT.

Concerning this clonotype: A read error may explain this, as a much larger clone is one base away. CDR3 loop: CASSLGHSNEQYF. The DNA of the CDR3 is TGCGCCAGCAGCTTGGGGCACTCCAATGAGCAGTACTTC. This chain joins TRBV5-1 and TRBJ2-7; D gene unclear. Germline loops: CDR1 SGHRS, CDR2 YFSETQ. Between the trimmed V and J ends, which lost 0 bases and 7 bases, there was a span of 11 bases. The CDR3 contains 13 residues.